These 8 T cell receptor beta chains share one sample of origin, sequenced in a study of T cells in Graves' hyperthyroidism and ophthalmopathy. TCR beta CDR3 sequences were amplified from RNA transcripts. TCR CDR3 underwent first-round RT-PCR with the HTBI primer set. TCRdb re-derived calls from the multiplex PCR reads in MiXCR, one entry per CDR3 protein. The sample has about 580,000 distinct CDR3 sequences; more than 45% are singletons. Sequenced input: peripheral blood or thyroid tissue (not recorded which). The receptors come from a young woman with Graves' hyperthyroidism.

The J gene is TRBJ2-7, the V gene TRBV29-1; the match to TRBD2 covers 14 bases. Germline V CDR1 and CDR2: SQVTM, ANQGSEA. V shed 2 bases, J shed 4 bases, and the junction held 4 bases outside the gene matches. This CDR3 has 15 residues. CDR3 nucleotides: TGCAGCGTTGAACCGGGACTAGCGGGAGATTACGAGCAGTACTTC. This translates into CSVEPGLAGDYEQYF.

This clonotype has a handful of counts. V gene TRBV6-2 or TRBV6-3 combines with J gene TRBJ2-6; TRBD2 aligns across 7 bases. The CDR3 extends over 17 amino acids. CDR1 is MNHEY, CDR2 SVGEGT, per germline. The V segment lost 4 bases and the J segment 4 bases; nucleotides outside the gene matches: 10. CDR3 sequence: CASSLPSGISGANVLTF. The DNA for the CDR3 is TGTGCCAGCAGTTTGCCTAGCGGCATCTCGGGGGCCAACGTCCTGACTTTC.

This clonotype has ten or more counts. V gene TRBV10-3 combines with J gene TRBJ1-2, with unresolved D. In germline, CDR1 is ENHRY, CDR2 SYGVKD. CDR3 length: 14 residues. V was cut by 0 bases and J by 8 bases, with 13 bases left in between. The CDR3 DNA reads TGTGCCATCAGTGAGTCTGGTCAACGCCAAGGCTACACCTTC. Translating gives CAISESGQRQGYTF.

This clonotype has at least ten counts. This chain links TRBV10-3 with TRBJ2-2; D uncertain. CDR3 length equals 9 residues. Germline lookup yields CDR1 ENHRY and CDR2 SYGVKD. Deletions cut 7 bases from V and 6 bases from J, with 0 bases between. The CDR3 loop is CAITGELFF. CDR3 coding DNA: TGTGCCATCACCGGGGAGCTGTTTTTT.

The chain uses TRBV4-3 and TRBJ2-7; 10 bases agree with TRBD1. This CDR3 region has 16 residues. V was clipped by 0 bases and J by 3 bases; unmatched bases: 5. In germline, CDR1 is LGHNA, CDR2 YSLEER. The CDR3 region has the DNA TGCGCCAGCAGCCAAGAAGCGACAGGGGGCTACTACGAGCAGTACTTC. Translation gives CASSQEATGGYYEQYF.

This clonotype was counted ten times or more. The rearrangement uses TRBV6-5 and TRBJ2-6; D could derive from TRBD1 or TRBD2 (6 bases each). CDR1 and CDR2 from the germline V gene are MNHEY and SVGAGI. The CDR3 contains 21 residues. V lost 5 bases and J 0 bases, leaving 26 bases between the germline ends. Here the CDR3 DNA reads TGTGCCAGCAGTATACTCGGCGGGACACAGATGACCCTCTCTGGGGCCAACGTCCTGACTTTC. The encoded protein is CASSILGGTQMTLSGANVLTF.

This clonotype was picked up many times. The chain is built from TRBV15 and TRBJ1-1; no reliable D call. Per the germline V gene, CDR1 is LNHNV and CDR2 is YYDKDF (reference sequence). Trimming took 1 base from V and 2 from J, leaving 8 bases between them. The CDR3 has 14 amino acids. This chain's CDR3 is CATSRGIANTEAFF. The CDR3 region has the DNA TGTGCCACCAGCAGAGGAATCGCAAACACTGAAGCTTTCTTT. Variable domain in full (rest from reference TRBV15 and TRBJ1-1): DAMVIQNPRYQVTQFGKPVTLSCSQTLNHNVMYWYQQKSSQAPKLLFHYYDKDFNNEADTPDNFQSRRPNTSFCFLDIRSPGLGDTAMYLCATSRGIANTEAFFGQGTRLTVV.

In its sample, this clonotype was seen once. Here the CDR3 DNA reads TGTGCCAGTGCCCGGGACAGATATGGCTACACCTTC. Protein sequence: CASARDRYGYTF. The chain recombines TRBV19 with TRBJ1-2, with TRBD1 matching over 7 bases. Losses at the gene ends were 8 bases for V and 5 bases for J; bases not matched to a gene: 5. This CDR3 region has 12 residues. The germline CDR1 and CDR2 sequences are LNHDA and SQIVND (reference sequence).